The 15 T cell receptor beta chains presented below share a single source sample, sequenced in a study of graft-versus-host responses after intestinal transplantation. Using immunoSEQ multiplex PCR, the repertoire was profiled, and TCRdb retains in-frame clones only, with some absent. The sample includes about 66,000 clones, 80% to 95% of them seen just once. These receptors' antigens are unknown. This specimen was unstimulated CD8+ T cells sorted from spleen or lymph node cells, taken before intestinal transplant. These receptors were collected from a human donor who received an intestinal transplant.

The chain combines TRBV6-5 with TRBJ2-3, with TRBD2 identical over 12 bases. J lost 6 bases, V lost 4 bases, and 5 bases had no gene match. Germline V gene sequence: CDR1 MNHEY, CDR2 SVGAGI. This CDR3 spans 15 amino acids. The chain's CDR3 is CASSSLAGGPDTQYF. The CDR3 DNA reads TGTGCCAGCAGTTCGCTAGCGGGGGGGCCGGATACGCAGTATTTT.

The chain has TRBV19 and TRBJ1-5, with TRBD1 as a possible D gene (5 bases). V was cut by 5 bases and J by 4 bases, with 18 bases left in between. CDR3 length: 16 amino acids. From germline, CDR1 is LNHDA and CDR2 SQIVND (reference sequence). The CDR3 is CASSSGGLGANQPQHF. The CDR3 DNA follows: TGTGCCAGTAGTTCAGGCGGCCTTGGGGCAAATCAGCCCCAGCATTTT.

The sample holds a few counts of this clone. V gene TRBV6-5 combines with J gene TRBJ1-6; D uncertain. Between the trimmed V and J ends, which lost 5 bases and 7 bases, there was a span of 15 bases. Per germline, CDR1 MNHEY and CDR2 SVGAGI. The CDR3 extends over 15 amino acids. The CDR3 DNA sequence: TGTGCCAGCAGTACTCTAGGACTGGCAAATTCACCCCTCCACTTT. It encodes CASSTLGLANSPLHF.

The CDR3 DNA is TGTGCCAGCAGCCCCCGACAGTCAACTAATGAAAAACTGTTTTTT. This translates into CASSPRQSTNEKLFF. The chain links TRBV7-2 to TRBJ1-4; D may be TRBD1 (5 bases). Per the germline V gene, CDR1 is SGHTA and CDR2 is FQGNSA. Between the trimmed V and J ends, which lost 5 bases and 0 bases, there was a span of 10 bases. The CDR3 sequence is 15 residues long.

The CDR3 sequence: CASSDSLGHEAFF. CDR3 sequence (DNA): TGTGCCAGTTCGGACAGTTTGGGTCATGAAGCTTTCTTT. The chain joins TRBV6-1 to TRBJ1-1; D perhaps matches TRBD1 (6 bases). The germline V gene encodes CDR1 MNHNS and CDR2 SASEGT. CDR3 size: 13 residues. V dropped 9 bases and J dropped 7 bases, with 18 bases sitting between them.

The chain couples TRBV6-5 to TRBJ2-7; TRBD2 is a possible D gene (6 bases). The CDR3 is made up of 12 amino acids. V was pared by 4 bases and J by 6 bases, with 10 bases between. The germline CDR1 and CDR2 sequences are MNHEY and SVGAGI. The CDR3 coding sequence is TGTGCCAGCAGTTTCGGGACTGGCGAGCAGTACTTC. Translated: CASSFGTGEQYF.

The rearrangement uses TRBV5-1 and TRBJ1-1, with 9 bases fitting TRBD1. The germline V gene encodes CDR1 SGHRS and CDR2 YFSETQ. The CDR3 length is 17 residues. J gave up 5 bases and V 6 bases, and 17 bases lay outside the gene matches. CDR3 sequence: CASTTGGGTGPETEAFF. The CDR3 DNA is TGCGCCAGCACCACCGGGGGAGGGACAGGGCCCGAGACTGAAGCTTTCTTT.

V usage is TRBV9 and J usage is TRBJ2-7; D uncertain. V was clipped by 4 bases and J by 9 bases, with 5 bases between them. This CDR3 has 9 residues. CDR1 and CDR2 (germline): SGDLS, YYNGEE. CDR3 in amino acids: CASSPGQYF. The CDR3 coding sequence is TGTGCCAGCAGCCCCGGGCAGTACTTC.

The genes are TRBV9 and TRBJ2-2; 7 bases are a match to TRBD1. The CDR3 spans 15 residues. The germline V gene has CDR1 SGDLS and CDR2 YYNGEE. Trimming cost V 1 base and J 5 bases; bases outside gene matches: 5. CDR3 bases: TGTGCCAGCAGCGTAACCGACAGGGAAACCGGGGAGCTGTTTTTT. It specifies CASSVTDRETGELFF.

V gene TRBV6-1 combines with J gene TRBJ2-7; 9 positions agree with TRBD1. The CDR3 covers 13 residues. Germline CDR1 MNHNS, CDR2 SASEGT. V dropped 11 bases and J dropped 6; count of bases not matched to a gene: 11. DNA for the CDR3: TGTGCCGGGGGGACAGGGATAGCCATCGAGCAGTACTTC. Translating it yields CAGGTGIAIEQYF.

The chain combines TRBV6-6 with TRBJ2-7, with D unresolved. CDR1 is MNHNY and CDR2 is SVGAGI in the germline V gene (reference sequence). The CDR3 runs 13 residues. V was clipped by 2 bases and J by 2 bases, with 7 bases between them. CDR3: CASSYGPTYEQYF. Here the CDR3 DNA reads TGTGCCAGCAGTTACGGGCCCACCTACGAGCAGTACTTC.

The chain is built from TRBV4-1 and TRBJ2-1, with a weak D call TRBD2 (6 bases). The CDR3 runs 11 residues. Trimming left V 3 bases short and J 10 bases short, with 7 bases between. The germline V gene has CDR1 MGHRA and CDR2 YSYEKL. CDR3 region: CASSHRGEQFF. In DNA, the CDR3 is TGCGCCAGCAGCCACCGGGGGGAGCAGTTCTTC.

The chain uses TRBV9 and TRBJ1-1, with 8 bases matching TRBD1. The CDR3 runs to 18 residues. Germline CDR1 reads SGDLS; CDR2 reads YYNGEE. V shed 1 base and J 0 bases; nucleotides not matched to a gene: 11. CDR3 amino acids: CASSVTSTGGVLNTEAFF. The CDR3 DNA reads TGTGCCAGCAGCGTAACCAGTACAGGGGGGGTTTTGAACACTGAAGCTTTCTTT.

The rearrangement links TRBV5-4 to TRBJ2-7; maybe TRBD2 (6 bases). This CDR3 has 14 residues. Germline-derived CDR1 and CDR2 are SGHNT and YYREEE (reference sequence). Trimming stripped 2 bases from V and 2 bases from J, with 11 bases between. CDR3 sequence (DNA): TGTGCCAGCAGCTTTGCGGGGACCCCCTACGAGCAGTACTTC. This gives the protein CASSFAGTPYEQYF.

This clone has just one count. The J gene is TRBJ2-1, the V gene TRBV5-1, with a possible D match to TRBD2 (7 bases). The CDR3 is made up of 14 amino acids. The germline V and J ends were trimmed by 7 bases and 3 bases, with 14 bases remaining between them. Germline V gives CDR1 SGHRS, CDR2 YFSETQ. This chain's CDR3 is CASRRGALYNEQFF. The CDR3 coding sequence is TGCGCCAGCCGCCGGGGGGCCCTCTACAATGAGCAGTTCTTC.